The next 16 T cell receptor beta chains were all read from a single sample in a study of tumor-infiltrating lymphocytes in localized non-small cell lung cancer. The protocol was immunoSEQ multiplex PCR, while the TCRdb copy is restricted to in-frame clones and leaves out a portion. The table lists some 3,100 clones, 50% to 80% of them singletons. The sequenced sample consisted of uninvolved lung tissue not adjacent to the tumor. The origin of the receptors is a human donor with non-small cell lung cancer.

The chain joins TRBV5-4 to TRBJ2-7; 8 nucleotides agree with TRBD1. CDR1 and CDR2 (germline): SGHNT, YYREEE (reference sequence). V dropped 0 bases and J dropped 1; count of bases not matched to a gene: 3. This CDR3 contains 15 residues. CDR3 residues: CASSLGQGRSYEQYF. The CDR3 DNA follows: TGTGCCAGCAGCTTGGGACAGGGGAGATCCTACGAGCAGTACTTC.

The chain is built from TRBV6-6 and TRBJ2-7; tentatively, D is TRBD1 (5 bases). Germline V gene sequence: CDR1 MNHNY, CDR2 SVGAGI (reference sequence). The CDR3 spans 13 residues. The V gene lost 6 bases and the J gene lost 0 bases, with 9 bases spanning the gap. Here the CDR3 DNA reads TGTGCCAGCAGCAGGGCCAACTCCTACGAGCAGTACTTC. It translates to CASSRANSYEQYF.

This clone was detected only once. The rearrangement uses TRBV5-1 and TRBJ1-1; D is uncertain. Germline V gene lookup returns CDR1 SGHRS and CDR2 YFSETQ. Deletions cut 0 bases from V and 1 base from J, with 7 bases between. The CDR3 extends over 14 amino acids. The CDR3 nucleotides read TGCGCCAGCAGCTTGGGGCCTGGGAACACTGAAGCTTTCTTT. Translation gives CASSLGPGNTEAFF. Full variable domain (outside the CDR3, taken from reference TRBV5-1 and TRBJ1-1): KAGVTQTPRYLIKTRGQQVTLSCSPISGHRSVSWYQQTPGQGLQFLFEYFSETQRNKGNFPGRFSGRQFSNSRSEMNVSTLELGDSALYLCASSLGPGNTEAFFGQGTRLTVV.

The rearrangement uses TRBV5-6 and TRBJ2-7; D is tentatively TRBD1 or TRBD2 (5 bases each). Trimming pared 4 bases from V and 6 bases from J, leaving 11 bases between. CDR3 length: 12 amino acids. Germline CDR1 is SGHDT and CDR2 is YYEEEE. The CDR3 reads CASSQGRLEQYF. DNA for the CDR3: TGTGCCAGCAGCCAGGGACGGCTCGAGCAGTACTTC.

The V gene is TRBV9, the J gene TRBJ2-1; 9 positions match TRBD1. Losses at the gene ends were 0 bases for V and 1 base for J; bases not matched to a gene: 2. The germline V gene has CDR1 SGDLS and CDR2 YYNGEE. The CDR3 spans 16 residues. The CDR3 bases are TGTGCCAGCAGCGTAGGGGGACAGGGTTCCTACAATGAGCAGTTCTTC. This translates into CASSVGGQGSYNEQFF.

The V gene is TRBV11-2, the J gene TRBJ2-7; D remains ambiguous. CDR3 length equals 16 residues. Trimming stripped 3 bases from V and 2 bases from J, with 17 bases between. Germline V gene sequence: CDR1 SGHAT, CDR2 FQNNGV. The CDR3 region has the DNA TGTGCCAGCAGCTTTCGCCTCCCGGAGACCCCCTACGAGCAGTACTTC. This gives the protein CASSFRLPETPYEQYF.

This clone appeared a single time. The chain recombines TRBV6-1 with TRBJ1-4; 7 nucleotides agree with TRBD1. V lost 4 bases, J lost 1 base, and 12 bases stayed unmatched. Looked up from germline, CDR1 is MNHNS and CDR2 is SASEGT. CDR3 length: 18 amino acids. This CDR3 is CASSATGQAGRTNEKLFF. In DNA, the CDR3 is TGTGCCAGCAGTGCGACCGGACAGGCCGGGAGAACTAATGAAAAACTGTTTTTT.

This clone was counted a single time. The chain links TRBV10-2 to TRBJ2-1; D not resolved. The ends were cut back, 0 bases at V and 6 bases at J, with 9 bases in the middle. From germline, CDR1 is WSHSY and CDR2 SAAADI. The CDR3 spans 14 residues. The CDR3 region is CASSESTLGNEQFF. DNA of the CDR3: TGCGCCAGCAGTGAGTCGACTCTAGGCAATGAGCAGTTCTTC.

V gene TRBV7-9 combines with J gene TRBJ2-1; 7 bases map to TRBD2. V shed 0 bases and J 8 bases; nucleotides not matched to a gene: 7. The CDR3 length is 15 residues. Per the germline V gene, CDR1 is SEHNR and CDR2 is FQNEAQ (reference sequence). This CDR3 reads CASSLAGGIVDEQFF. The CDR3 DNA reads TGTGCCAGCAGCTTAGCGGGAGGGATTGTGGATGAGCAGTTCTTC. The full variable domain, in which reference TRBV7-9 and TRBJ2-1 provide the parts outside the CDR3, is DTGVSQNPRHKITKRGQNVTFRCDPISEHNRLYWYRQTLGQGPEFLTYFQNEAQLEKSRLLSDRFSAERPKGSFSTLEIQRTEQGDSAMYLCASSLAGGIVDEQFFGPGTRLTVL.

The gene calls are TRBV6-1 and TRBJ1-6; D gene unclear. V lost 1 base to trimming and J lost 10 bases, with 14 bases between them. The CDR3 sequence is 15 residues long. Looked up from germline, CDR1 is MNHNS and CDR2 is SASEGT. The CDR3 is CASSEVLGGGSPLHF. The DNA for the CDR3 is TGTGCCAGCAGTGAAGTGTTAGGAGGTGGATCACCCCTCCACTTT.

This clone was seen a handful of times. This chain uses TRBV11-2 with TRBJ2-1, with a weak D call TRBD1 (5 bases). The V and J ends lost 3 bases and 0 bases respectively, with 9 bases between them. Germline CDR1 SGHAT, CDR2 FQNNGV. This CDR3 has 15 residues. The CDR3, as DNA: TGTGCCAGCAGCTTGCAGGGTTTCTCCTACAATGAGCAGTTCTTC. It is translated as CASSLQGFSYNEQFF.

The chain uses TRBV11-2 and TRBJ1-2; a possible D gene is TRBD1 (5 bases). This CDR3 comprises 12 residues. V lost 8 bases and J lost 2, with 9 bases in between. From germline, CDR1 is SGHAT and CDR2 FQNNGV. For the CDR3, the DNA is TGTGCCAGCGGGGGGGGGAACTATGGCTACACCTTC. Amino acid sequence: CASGGGNYGYTF.

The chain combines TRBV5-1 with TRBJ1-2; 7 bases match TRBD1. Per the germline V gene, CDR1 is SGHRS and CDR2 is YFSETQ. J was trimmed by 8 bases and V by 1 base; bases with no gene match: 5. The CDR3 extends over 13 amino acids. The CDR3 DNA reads TGCGCCAGCAGCTTGACAGGGGCAGAAGGCTACACCTTC. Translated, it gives CASSLTGAEGYTF.

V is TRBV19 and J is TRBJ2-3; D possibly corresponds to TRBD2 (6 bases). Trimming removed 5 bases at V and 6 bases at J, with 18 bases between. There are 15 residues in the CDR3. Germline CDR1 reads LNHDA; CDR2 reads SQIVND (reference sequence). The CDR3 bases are TGTGCCAGTAGTCCGGTCGGGAGCTCACTGGATACGCAGTATTTT. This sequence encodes CASSPVGSSLDTQYF.

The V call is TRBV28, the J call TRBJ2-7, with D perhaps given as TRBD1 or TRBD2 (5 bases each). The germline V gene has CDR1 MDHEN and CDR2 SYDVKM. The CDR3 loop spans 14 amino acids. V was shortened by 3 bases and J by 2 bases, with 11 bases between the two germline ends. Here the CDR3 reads CASSLRGAAYEQYF. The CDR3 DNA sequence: TGTGCCAGCAGTTTGAGGGGCGCAGCCTACGAGCAGTACTTC.

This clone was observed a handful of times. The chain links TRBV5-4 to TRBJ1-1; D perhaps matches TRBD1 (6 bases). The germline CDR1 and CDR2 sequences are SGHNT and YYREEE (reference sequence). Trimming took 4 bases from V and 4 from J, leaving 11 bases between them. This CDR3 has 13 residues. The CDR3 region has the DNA TGTGCCAGCAGCGAGGACAGCCGCACTGAAGCTTTCTTT. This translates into CASSEDSRTEAFF. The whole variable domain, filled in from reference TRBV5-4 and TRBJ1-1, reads ETGVTQSPTHLIKTRGQQVTLRCSSQSGHNTVSWYQQALGQGPQFIFQYYREEENGRGNFPPRFSGLQFPNYSSELNVNALELDDSALYLCASSEDSRTEAFFGQGTRLTVV.